This T cell receptor beta chain derives from a study of OX40 agonist ivuxolimab in advanced cancers. Across the whole study: Subjects had a mean age of about 57 years, with a range of roughly 23 to 79; almost 85% were male. Three patients had partial responses: one hepatocellular carcinoma, two cutaneous melanoma. Treatment received earlier with anti-PD-1, anti-PD-L1 or anti-CTLA-4 agents was allowed, and approximately 40% had some.

Blood sampling took place at baseline, cycle 4 day 1, and cycle 7 day 1. Method: immunoSEQ multiplex PCR; TCRdb's copy keeps in-frame clones and lacks some. In the table there are some 80,000 clones, roughly 92% of which are singletons. With 6 bases clipped from V and 2 bases from J, the junction kept 14 bases outside the gene matches. The CDR3 extends over 19 amino acids. Germline V lookup: CDR1 SGHNT, CDR2 YYREEE (reference sequence). The specimen comprised CD4+ or CD8+ T cells sorted from blood, sampled in a trial of the OX40 agonist ivuxolimab. The V call is TRBV5-4, the J call TRBJ2-3; 14 nucleotides match TRBD2. The TCR sequence derives from an adult with an advanced solid tumor such as melanoma, head and neck, liver or kidney cancer. As DNA, the CDR3 is TGTGCCAGCACCCCCCGGACTAGCGGGGGGACTTACAACACAGATACGCAGTATTTT. It yields the protein CASTPRTSGGTYNTDTQYF.